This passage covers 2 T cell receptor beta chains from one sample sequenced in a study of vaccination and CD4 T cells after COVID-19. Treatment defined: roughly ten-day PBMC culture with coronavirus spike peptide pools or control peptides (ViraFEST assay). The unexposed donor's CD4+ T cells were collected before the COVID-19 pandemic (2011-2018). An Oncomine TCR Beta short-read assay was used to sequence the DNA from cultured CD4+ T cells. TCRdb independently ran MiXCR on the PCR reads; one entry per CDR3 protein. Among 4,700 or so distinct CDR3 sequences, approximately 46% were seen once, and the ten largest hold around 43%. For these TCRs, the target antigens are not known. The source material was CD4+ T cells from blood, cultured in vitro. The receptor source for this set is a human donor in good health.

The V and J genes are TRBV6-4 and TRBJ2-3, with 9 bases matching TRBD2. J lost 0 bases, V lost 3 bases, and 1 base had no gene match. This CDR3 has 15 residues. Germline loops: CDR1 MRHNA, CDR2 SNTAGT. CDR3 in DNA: TGTGCCAGCAGTGATCTAGCGGGGAGCACAGATACGCAGTATTTT. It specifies CASSDLAGSTDTQYF.

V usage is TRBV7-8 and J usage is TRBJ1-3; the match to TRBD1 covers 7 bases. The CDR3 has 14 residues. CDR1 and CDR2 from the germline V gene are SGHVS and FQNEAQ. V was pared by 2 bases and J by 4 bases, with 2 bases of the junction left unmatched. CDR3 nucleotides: TGTGCCAGCAGCTTACAGGGGGGGGGAAACACCATATATTTT. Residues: CASSLQGGGNTIYF.